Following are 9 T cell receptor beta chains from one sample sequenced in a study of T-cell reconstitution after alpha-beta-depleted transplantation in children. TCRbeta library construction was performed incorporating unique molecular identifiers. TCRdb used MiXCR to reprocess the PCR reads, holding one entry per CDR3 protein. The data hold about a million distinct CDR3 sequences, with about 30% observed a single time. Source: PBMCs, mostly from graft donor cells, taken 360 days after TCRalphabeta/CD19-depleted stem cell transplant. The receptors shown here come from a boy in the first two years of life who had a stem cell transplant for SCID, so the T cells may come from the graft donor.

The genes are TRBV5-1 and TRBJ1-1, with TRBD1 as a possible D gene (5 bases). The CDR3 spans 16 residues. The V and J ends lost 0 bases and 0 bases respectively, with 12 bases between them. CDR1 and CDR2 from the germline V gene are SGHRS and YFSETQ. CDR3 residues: CASSLGNRLLNTEAFF. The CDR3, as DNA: TGCGCCAGCAGCTTGGGGAACAGGCTTCTGAACACTGAAGCTTTCTTT.

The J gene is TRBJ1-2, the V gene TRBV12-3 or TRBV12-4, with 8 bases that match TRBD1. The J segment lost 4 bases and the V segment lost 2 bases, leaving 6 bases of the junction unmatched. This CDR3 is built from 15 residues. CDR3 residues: CASSLSDRALYGYTF. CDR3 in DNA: TGTGCCAGCAGTTTATCGGACAGGGCACTCTATGGCTACACCTTC.

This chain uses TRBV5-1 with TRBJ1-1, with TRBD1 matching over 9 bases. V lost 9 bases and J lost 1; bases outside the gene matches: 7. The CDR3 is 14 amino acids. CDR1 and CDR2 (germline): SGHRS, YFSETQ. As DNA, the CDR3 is TGCGCCACCCAACAGGGGGCAGGGAACACTGAAGCTTTCTTT. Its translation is CATQQGAGNTEAFF.

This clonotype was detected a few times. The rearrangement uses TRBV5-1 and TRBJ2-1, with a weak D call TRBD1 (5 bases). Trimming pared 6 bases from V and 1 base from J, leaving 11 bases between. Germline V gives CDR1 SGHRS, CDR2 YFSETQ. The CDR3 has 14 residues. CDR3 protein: CASTSDISYNEQFF. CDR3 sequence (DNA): TGCGCCAGCACCTCGGACATATCCTACAATGAGCAGTTCTTC.

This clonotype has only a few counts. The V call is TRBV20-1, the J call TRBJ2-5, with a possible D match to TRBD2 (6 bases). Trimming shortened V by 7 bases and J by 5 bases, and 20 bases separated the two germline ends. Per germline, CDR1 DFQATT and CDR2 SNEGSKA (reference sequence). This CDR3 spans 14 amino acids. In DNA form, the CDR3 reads TGCAGTGTTTACGGGGGACCAATCCGGGAGACCCAGTACTTC. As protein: CSVYGGPIRETQYF.

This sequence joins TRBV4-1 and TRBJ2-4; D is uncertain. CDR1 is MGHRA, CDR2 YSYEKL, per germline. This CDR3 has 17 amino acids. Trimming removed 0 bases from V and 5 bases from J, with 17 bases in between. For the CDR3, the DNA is TGCGCCAGCAGCCAAGATCTCTTTAGGTCGAACGAAAACATTCAGTACTTC. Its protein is CASSQDLFRSNENIQYF.

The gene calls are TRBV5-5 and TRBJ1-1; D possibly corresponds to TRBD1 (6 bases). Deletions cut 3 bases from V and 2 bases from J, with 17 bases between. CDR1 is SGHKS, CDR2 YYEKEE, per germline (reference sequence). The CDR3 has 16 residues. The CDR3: CASSYAKGGLNTEAFF. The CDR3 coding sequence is TGTGCCAGCAGCTACGCAAAAGGGGGACTAAACACTGAAGCTTTCTTT. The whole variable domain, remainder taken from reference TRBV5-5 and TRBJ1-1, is DAGVTQSPTHLIKTRGQQVTLRCSPISGHKSVSWYQQVLGQGPQFIFQYYEKEERGRGNFPDRFSARQFPNYSSELNVNALLLGDSALYLCASSYAKGGLNTEAFFGQGTRLTVV.

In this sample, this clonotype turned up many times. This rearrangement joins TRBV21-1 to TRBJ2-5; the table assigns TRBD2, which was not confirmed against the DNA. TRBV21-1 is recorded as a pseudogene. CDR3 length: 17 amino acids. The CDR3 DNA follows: TGTGCCAGCAGCTACAAGACTAAGCGGGGGGGCAAAGAGACCCAGTACTTC. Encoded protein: CASSYKTKRGGKETQYF.

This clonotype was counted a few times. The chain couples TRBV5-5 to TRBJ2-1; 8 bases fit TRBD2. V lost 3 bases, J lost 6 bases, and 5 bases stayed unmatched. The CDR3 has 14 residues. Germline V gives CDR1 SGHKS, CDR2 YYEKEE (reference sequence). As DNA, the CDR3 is TGTGCCAGCAGCTCGGGACTAGGAAGCAATGAGCAGTTCTTC. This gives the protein CASSSGLGSNEQFF.